The source of this TCR beta chain is a study of blood T cell repertoires in COVID-19. Here immunoSEQ multiplex PCR was the method, and the copy in TCRdb shows in-frame clones only, minus some. The sample lists some 160,000 clones; about four fifths were seen once. V lost 7 bases and J lost 0, with 18 bases in between. The CDR3 loop spans 16 amino acids. Looked up from germline, CDR1 is LNHDA and CDR2 is SQIVND (reference sequence). Residents of under 25 US areas, aged roughly 18 to 89 years, made up the participants. The rearrangement uses TRBV19 and TRBJ1-2; TRBD1 is a possible D gene (6 bases). This clonotype originated in a woman in her fifties or sixties who had recovered from COVID-19. The material sequenced was PBMCs or T cells enriched from blood (not recorded which). Written as DNA, the CDR3 is TGTGCCAGTACCTATACCCACAGGGTCCCTAACTATGGCTACACCTTC. This translates into CASTYTHRVPNYGYTF.